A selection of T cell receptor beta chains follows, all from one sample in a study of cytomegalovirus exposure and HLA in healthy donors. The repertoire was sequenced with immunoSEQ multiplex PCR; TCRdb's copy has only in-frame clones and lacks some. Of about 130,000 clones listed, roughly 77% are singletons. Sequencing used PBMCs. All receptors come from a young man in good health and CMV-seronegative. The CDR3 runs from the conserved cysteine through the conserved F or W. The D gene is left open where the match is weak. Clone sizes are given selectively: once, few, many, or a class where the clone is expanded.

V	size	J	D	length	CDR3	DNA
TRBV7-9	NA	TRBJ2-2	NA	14	CASSLVQGGGELFF	TGTGCCAGCAGCTTAGTGCAGGGCGGCGGGGAGCTGTTTTTT
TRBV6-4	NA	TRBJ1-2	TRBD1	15	CASSDTDRDRSGYTF	TGTGCCAGCAGTGACACGGACAGGGATCGGTCTGGCTACACCTTC
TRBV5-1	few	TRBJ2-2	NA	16	CASRFGGNTGTGELFF	TGCGCCAGCAGATTCGGCGGGAACACCGGCACCGGGGAGCTGTTTTTT
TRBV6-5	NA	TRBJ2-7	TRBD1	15	CASSLSRTGTSEQYF	TGTGCCAGCTCCCTGAGCCGGACAGGGACGAGCGAGCAGTACTTC
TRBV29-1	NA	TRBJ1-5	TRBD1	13	CSARQGSNQPQHF	TGCAGCGCCCGACAGGGGAGCAATCAGCCCCAGCATTTT
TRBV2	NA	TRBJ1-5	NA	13	CASTGSINQPQHF	TGTGCCAGCACAGGCAGCATCAATCAGCCCCAGCATTTT
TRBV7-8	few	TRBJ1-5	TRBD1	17	CASSLDRLGGSRQPQHF	TGTGCCAGCAGCTTAGATCGTTTAGGGGGCTCGAGACAGCCCCAGCATTTT
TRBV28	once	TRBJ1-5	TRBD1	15	CASSLRQGANQPQHF	TGTGCCAGCAGTTTAAGACAGGGTGCTAATCAGCCCCAGCATTTT
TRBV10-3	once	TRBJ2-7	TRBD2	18	CAIRTDQRGLAASYEQYF	TGTGCCATCAGAACCGACCAGAGGGGACTAGCGGCCTCCTACGAGCAGTACTTC
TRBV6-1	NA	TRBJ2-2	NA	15	CASSIGGLVTGELFF	TGTGCCAGCAGTATAGGGGGTTTGGTCACCGGGGAGCTGTTTTTT
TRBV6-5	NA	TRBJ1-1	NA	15	CASSYSPTGNTEAFF	TGTGCCAGCAGTTACTCACCCACAGGGAACACTGAAGCTTTCTTT
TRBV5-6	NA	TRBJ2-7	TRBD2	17	CASSSGGLAGQFYEQYF	TGTGCCAGCAGCTCCGGGGGCCTAGCGGGGCAGTTCTACGAGCAGTACTTC
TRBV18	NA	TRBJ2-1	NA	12	CASSPGRGEQFF	TGTGCCAGCTCACCGGGGCGAGGCGAGCAGTTCTTC
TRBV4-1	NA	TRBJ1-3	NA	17	CASSPSRTGLSGNTIYF	TGCGCCAGCAGCCCCTCCAGAACAGGGTTATCTGGAAACACCATATATTTT
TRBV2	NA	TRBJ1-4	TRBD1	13	CASSGTGDEKLFF	TGTGCCAGCAGCGGGACAGGCGACGAAAAACTGTTTTTT
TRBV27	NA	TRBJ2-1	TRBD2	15	CASRVGTSTYNEQFF	TGTGCCAGCAGGGTCGGGACTAGCACGTACAATGAGCAGTTCTTC
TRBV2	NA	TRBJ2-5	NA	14	CASSELSLQETQYF	TGTGCCAGCAGTGAATTGAGCCTACAAGAGACCCAGTACTTC
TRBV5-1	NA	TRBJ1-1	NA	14	CASSSTGLNTEAFF	TGCGCCAGCAGCTCCACAGGGTTGAACACTGAAGCTTTCTTT
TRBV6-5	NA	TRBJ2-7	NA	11	CASTLGGEQYF	TGTGCCAGCACCCTAGGCGGCGAGCAGTACTTC
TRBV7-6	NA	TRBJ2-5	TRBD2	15	CASSLQGGRHETQYF	TGTGCCAGCAGCTTGCAGGGAGGGCGTCATGAGACCCAGTACTTC
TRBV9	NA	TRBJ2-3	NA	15	CASSVGAVPADTQYF	TGTGCCAGCAGCGTAGGGGCCGTACCCGCAGATACGCAGTATTTT
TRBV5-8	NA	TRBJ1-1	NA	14	CASSVRQLNTEAFF	TGTGCCAGCAGCGTACGACAACTGAACACTGAAGCTTTCTTT
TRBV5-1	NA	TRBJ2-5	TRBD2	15	CASSHPSGSQETQYF	TGCGCCAGCAGTCACCCTAGCGGGAGTCAAGAGACCCAGTACTTC
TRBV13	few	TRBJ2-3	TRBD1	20	CASRGREETGAPASTDTQYF	TGTGCCAGCAGGGGGAGAGAGGAGACAGGGGCTCCAGCTAGCACAGATACGCAGTATTTT
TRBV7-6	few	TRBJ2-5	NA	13	CASSLGQQETQYF	TGTGCCAGCAGCTTAGGGCAGCAAGAGACCCAGTACTTC
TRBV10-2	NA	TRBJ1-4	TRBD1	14	CASSRGTENEKLFF	TGCGCCAGCAGTAGGGGGACAGAGAATGAAAAACTGTTTTTT
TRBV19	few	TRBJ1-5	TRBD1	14	CASSMGTGGQPQHF	TGTGCCAGTAGTATGGGGACAGGGGGTCAGCCCCAGCATTTT
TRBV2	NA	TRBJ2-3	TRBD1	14	CASRRTGSTDTQYF	TGTGCCAGCAGGAGGACAGGTAGCACAGATACGCAGTATTTT
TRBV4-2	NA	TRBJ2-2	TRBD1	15	CASSQLGQYTGELFF	TGTGCCAGCAGCCAACTGGGACAGTACACCGGGGAGCTGTTTTTT
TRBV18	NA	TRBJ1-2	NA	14	CASSPRQESYGYTF	TGTGCCAGCTCACCACGACAGGAGAGCTATGGCTACACCTTC
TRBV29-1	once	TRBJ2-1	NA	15	CSVDRGAHKNNEQFF	TGCAGCGTTGATCGGGGGGCCCATAAAAACAATGAGCAGTTCTTC
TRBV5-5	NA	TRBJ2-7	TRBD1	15	CASSYGPGGMYEQYF	TGTGCCAGCAGCTACGGCCCAGGGGGCATGTACGAGCAGTACTTC
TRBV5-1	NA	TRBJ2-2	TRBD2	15	CASSFSGVNTGELFF	TGCGCCAGCAGCTTTAGCGGGGTGAACACCGGGGAGCTGTTTTTT
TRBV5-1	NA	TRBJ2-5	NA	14	CASSPGPGQETQYF	TGCGCCAGCAGCCCCGGTCCCGGTCAAGAGACCCAGTACTTC
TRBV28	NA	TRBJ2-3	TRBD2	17	CASSLWLTGGMTDTQYF	TGTGCCAGCAGTTTATGGCTAACGGGGGGGATGACAGATACGCAGTATTTT
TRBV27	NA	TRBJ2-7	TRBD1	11	CASHRGNEQYF	TGTGCCAGCCACAGGGGGAACGAGCAGTACTTC
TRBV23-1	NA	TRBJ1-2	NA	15	CASSQSYRKNYGYTF	TGCGCCAGCAGTCAATCATACAGGAAGAACTATGGCTACACCTTC
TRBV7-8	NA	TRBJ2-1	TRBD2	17	CASSTPSGLAGLNEQFF	TGTGCCAGCAGCACCCCATCCGGACTAGCGGGACTGAATGAGCAGTTCTTC
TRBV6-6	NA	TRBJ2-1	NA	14	CASRPHPTDNEQFF	TGTGCCAGCAGACCACATCCGACAGATAATGAGCAGTTCTTC
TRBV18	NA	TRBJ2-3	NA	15	CASSPPEREPDTQYF	TGTGCCAGCTCACCCCCCGAGAGGGAGCCAGATACGCAGTATTTT
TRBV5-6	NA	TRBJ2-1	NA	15	CASSKDWTSYNEQFF	TGTGCCAGCAGCAAGGACTGGACGTCTTACAATGAGCAGTTCTTC
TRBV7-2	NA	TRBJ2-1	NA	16	CASSLGATRSYNEQFF	TGTGCCAGCAGCCTGGGCGCGACGAGATCCTACAATGAGCAGTTCTTC
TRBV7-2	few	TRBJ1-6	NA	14	CASSLGGQASPLHF	TGTGCCAGCAGCTTAGGGGGGCAGGCTTCACCCCTCCACTTT